Below, 4 T cell receptor beta chains from the same sample are listed, as sequenced in a study of metastatic and nonmetastatic thyroid tumors (TCRdb year 2020). Before undergoing thyroid surgery, none of the patients had been given any kind of treatment. The library was made by PCR. The sample was run on an Illumina HiSeq 4000. TCRdb reprocessed the public reads (quality trimming at Q25 with fastp, clone calling with MiXCR) and kept in-frame beta chains. Across this sample there are some 16,000 clones, with 26% seen only once. Clones ranked in the top ten supply 20% to 25% of the sample. Specimen: tumor tissue. These receptor sequences come from a female donor with papillary thyroid cancer or a benign thyroid nodule (not recorded which). Some clones in this sample may be carry-over from other donors' samples.

This clone has a count of ten or more. The chain recombines TRBV9 with TRBJ1-3; 9 bases line up with TRBD1. The CDR3 has 15 amino acids. V lost 5 bases and J lost 2; bases outside the gene matches: 5. CDR1 and CDR2 (germline): SGDLS, YYNGEE. CDR3 amino acids: CASSGTGQTGNTIYF. In DNA form, the CDR3 reads TGTGCCAGCAGTGGGACAGGGCAGACTGGAAACACCATATATTTT.

The rearrangement links TRBV5-5 to TRBJ1-6; D gene ambiguous. There are 13 residues in the CDR3. The germline V gene encodes CDR1 SGHKS and CDR2 YYEKEE (reference sequence). V was shortened by 3 bases and J by 8 bases, with 9 bases between the two germline ends. This CDR3 reads CASSSFTDSPLHF. In DNA, the CDR3 is TGTGCCAGCAGCTCCTTCACGGATTCACCCCTCCACTTT.

This clone was seen a few times. The chain uses TRBV6-1 and TRBJ2-1; 8 bases align to TRBD1. Per germline, CDR1 MNHNS and CDR2 SASEGT. This CDR3 has 15 amino acids. Trimming at V came to 6 bases and at J to 7 bases, leaving 11 bases not matched to a gene. CDR3 amino acids: CASSLRDRRWNEQFF. CDR3 DNA sequence: TGTGCCAGCAGCTTGCGGGACAGGCGTTGGAATGAGCAGTTCTTC.

In this sample, this clone turned up many times. The chain joins TRBV27 to TRBJ1-1; possible D gene TRBD1, 6 bases. The V end was cut by 2 bases, the J end by 8 bases, with 12 bases between. Germline CDR1 MNHEY, CDR2 SMNVEV (reference sequence). The CDR3 totals 13 residues. The CDR3 nucleotides are TGTGCCAGCAGTTTACGGCAGGGGAGGGAAGCTTTCTTT. It is translated as CASSLRQGREAFF.